The entry below gives a single T cell receptor (beta chain) sequence along with its context. Antigen unknown. The PCR was carried out with 60 Vbeta primers and 13 Jbeta primers. The table came from immunoSEQ multiplex PCR; TCRdb's copy has only in-frame clones and leaves some out. The sample lists 200,000 or so clones; about 80% were seen once. This entry belongs to a study of cytomegalovirus exposure and HLA in healthy donors. Study conclusions and caveats: Generally TCR sequences proved uncommon, though certain public TCRs appeared in numerous donors.

Trimming removed 4 bases from V and 5 bases from J, with 15 bases in between. CDR1 and CDR2 (germline): SGHRS, YFSETQ. This CDR3 is 14 amino acids long. Nominally healthy donors were sampled, though unrecorded immune exposures were likely. This clonotype was obtained from a woman aged 18-30 years in good health and CMV-seropositive. V usage is TRBV5-1 and J usage is TRBJ1-1; weak D call: TRBD1 (5 bases). The sequenced sample was PBMCs. CDR3 sequence reads: CASSPRTRVTEAFF. Written as DNA, the CDR3 is TGCGCCAGCAGCCCAAGGACCAGGGTTACTGAAGCTTTCTTT.